This section outlines one T cell receptor beta chain sequence together with its context. The V and J ends lost 3 bases and 6 bases respectively, with 14 bases between them. Germline V gives CDR1 SEHNR, CDR2 FQNEAQ (reference sequence). The CDR3 sequence is 14 residues long. This sample is drawn from a study of T-cell memory formation after mild COVID-19. TCRdb processed the 5' RACE reads anew with MiXCR; each CDR3 protein has one entry. Of about 430,000 distinct CDR3 sequences in the sample, roughly 24% were seen once. The rearrangement joins TRBV7-9 to TRBJ1-1; possibly TRBD1 for D (5 bases). The sequence was collected from an adult woman who had mild COVID-19 (a few samples of this study predate the infection). Cell type and time point are not known. Sample: PBMCs or a T cell subset sorted from them (not recorded which). CDR3 residues: CASSLSGSFPEAFF. In DNA form, the CDR3 reads TGTGCCAGCAGCTTGTCAGGGAGCTTCCCTGAAGCTTTCTTT.